Below are 30 T cell receptor beta chains sequenced from a single sample in a study of OX40 agonist ivuxolimab in advanced cancers. The data were produced by immunoSEQ multiplex PCR, yet TCRdb's version contains in-frame clones alone and is incomplete. Of 74,000 or so clones in the sample, around nine tenths were seen once. Source: CD4+ or CD8+ T cells sorted from blood, taken in a trial of the OX40 agonist ivuxolimab. Receptor source: an adult with an advanced solid tumor such as melanoma, head and neck, liver or kidney cancer.

This clone was detected only once. V is TRBV6-1 and J is TRBJ1-3; D is ambiguous. Looked up from germline, CDR1 is MNHNS and CDR2 is SASEGT. V lost 2 bases and J 0 bases, leaving 11 bases between the germline ends. The CDR3 has 16 residues. CDR3 in amino acids: CASSETSVGSGNTIYF. The CDR3 DNA sequence: TGTGCCAGCAGTGAAACCTCCGTAGGCTCTGGAAACACCATATATTTT.

CDR3 DNA sequence: TGTGCCAGCTCACCATCCACAGGGGGTTCTTACGAGCAGTACTTC. As protein: CASSPSTGGSYEQYF. This chain uses TRBV18 with TRBJ2-7; TRBD1 aligns across 8 bases. The CDR3 is 15 residues long. Germline CDR1 and CDR2: KGHSH and LQKENI. The V gene end was trimmed by 2 bases and the J gene end by 4 bases; junction bases not matched to a gene: 7.

The chain recombines TRBV15 with TRBJ1-1; D gene unclear. Looked up from germline, CDR1 is LNHNV and CDR2 is YYDKDF (reference sequence). The CDR3 is made up of 15 amino acids. Between the trimmed V and J ends, which lost 0 bases and 1 base, there was a span of 9 bases. The CDR3 sequence: CATSRDLEGNTEAFF. In nucleotides, the CDR3 is TGTGCCACCAGCAGAGATCTGGAAGGGAACACTGAAGCTTTCTTT. Based on the CDR3 plus reference TRBV15 and TRBJ1-1, the full variable domain is DAMVIQNPRYQVTQFGKPVTLSCSQTLNHNVMYWYQQKSSQAPKLLFHYYDKDFNNEADTPDNFQSRRPNTSFCFLDIRSPGLGDTAMYLCATSRDLEGNTEAFFGQGTRLTVV.

The chain couples TRBV11-2 to TRBJ2-3, with TRBD2 matching over 8 bases. The germline CDR1 and CDR2 sequences are SGHAT and FQNNGV. This CDR3 is built from 16 residues. V lost 4 bases and J lost 5; bases outside the gene matches: 11. The CDR3 DNA sequence: TGTGCCAGCAGCTCGCTTAGCGGGGCGGGGGTAGATACGCAGTATTTT. It encodes CASSSLSGAGVDTQYF.

The CDR3, as DNA: TGCGCCAGCAGCCACCAACCATTACAGGGGGCTAATGAAAAACTGTTTTTT. It translates to CASSHQPLQGANEKLFF. The V and J genes are TRBV4-3 and TRBJ1-4, with 8 bases identical to TRBD1. The V gene end was trimmed by 3 bases and the J gene end by 3 bases; junction bases not matched to a gene: 9. The CDR3 is made up of 17 amino acids. Per germline, CDR1 LGHNA and CDR2 YSLEER.

This sequence joins TRBV18 and TRBJ1-2, with unresolved D. Germline V gene sequence: CDR1 KGHSH, CDR2 LQKENI. V gave up 3 bases and J gave up 3 bases, with 5 bases separating them. This CDR3 is 12 amino acids long. The CDR3 spells CASSPYDYGYTF. The CDR3 bases are TGTGCCAGCTCACCTTACGACTATGGCTACACCTTC.

The genes are TRBV7-9 and TRBJ1-3; the D gene is possibly TRBD1 (6 bases). Germline V CDR1 and CDR2: SEHNR, FQNEAQ (reference sequence). V gave up 3 bases and J gave up 4 bases, with 7 bases separating them. CDR3 length: 13 amino acids. CDR3 loop: CASSLGHGNTIYF. The CDR3 DNA reads TGTGCCAGCAGCTTGGGACACGGAAACACCATATATTTT.

This sequence joins TRBV5-8 and TRBJ1-5; D gene ambiguous. The ends were cut back, 0 bases at V and 3 bases at J, with 7 bases in the middle. This CDR3 contains 14 residues. Germline values: CDR1 SGHTS, CDR2 YDEGEE. The DNA of the CDR3 is TGTGCCAGCAGCTTGGCAGAGAACAATCAGCCCCAGCATTTT. Translated, it gives CASSLAENNQPQHF. The full variable domain, completed using reference TRBV5-8 and TRBJ1-5, is EAGVTQSPTHLIKTRGQQATLRCSPISGHTSVYWYQQALGLGLQFLLWYDEGEERNRGNFPPRFSGRQFPNYSSELNVNALELEDSALYLCASSLAENNQPQHFGDGTRLSIL.

This rearrangement joins TRBV4-3 to TRBJ2-5; unclear D gene. The germline V and J ends were trimmed by 4 bases and 5 bases, with 11 bases remaining between them. The CDR3 extends over 13 amino acids. CDR1 is LGHNA and CDR2 is YSLEER in the germline V gene. The CDR3 DNA reads TGCGCCAGCAGCCCCACCGGCCTGGAGACCCAGTACTTC. Its protein is CASSPTGLETQYF.

The chain links TRBV28 to TRBJ1-5, with D possibly matching TRBD1 (6 bases). In germline, CDR1 is MDHEN, CDR2 SYDVKM. The V end lost 2 bases, the J end lost 5 bases, and 13 bases lay between the germline ends. The CDR3 contains 15 residues. CDR3 DNA: TGTGCCAGCAGTTTAATGGGGGCGCGGGATCAGCCCCAGCATTTT. Translating gives CASSLMGARDQPQHF.

The chain uses TRBV6-5 and TRBJ2-3; D perhaps matches TRBD2 (5 bases). Germline V gene lookup returns CDR1 MNHEY and CDR2 SVGAGI. The germline V and J ends were trimmed by 3 bases and 1 base, with 14 bases remaining between them. CDR3 length: 16 amino acids. Here the CDR3 reads CASSYTRAGGTDTQYF. CDR3 nucleotides: TGTGCCAGCAGTTATACGAGGGCCGGGGGCACAGATACGCAGTATTTT.

V usage is TRBV7-8 and J usage is TRBJ1-2; TRBD1 aligns across 10 bases. Germline V gives CDR1 SGHVS, CDR2 FQNEAQ. CDR3 size: 15 residues. The junction had 9 bases not matched to a gene; V was cut back by 4 bases and J by 7 bases. As DNA, the CDR3 is TGTGCCAGCAGCTCCTCCGGGACAGGGGTGGGTGGCTACACCTTC. It encodes CASSSSGTGVGGYTF.

This chain uses TRBV28 with TRBJ2-5, with 7 bases aligning to TRBD2. The trim removed 3 bases at V and 2 bases at J, leaving 9 bases unmatched. This CDR3 region has 16 residues. CDR1 and CDR2 from the germline V gene are MDHEN and SYDVKM. The CDR3 sequence: CASSLRGAGRQETQYF. The CDR3 coding sequence is TGTGCCAGCAGTTTGCGAGGAGCGGGAAGACAAGAGACCCAGTACTTC.

The gene calls are TRBV7-6 and TRBJ1-1; TRBD1 aligns across 8 bases. The CDR3 totals 15 residues. The trim removed 0 bases at V and 5 bases at J, leaving 5 bases unmatched. Germline V lookup: CDR1 SGHVS, CDR2 FNYEAQ. DNA of the CDR3: TGTGCCAGCAGCTTAGCCCCCCGACAGGGGACTGAAGCTTTCTTT. Its protein product is CASSLAPRQGTEAFF.

The rearrangement joins TRBV2 to TRBJ2-1; no clear D gene. Germline V lookup: CDR1 SNHLY, CDR2 FYNNEI. The CDR3 is 14 amino acids. With 6 bases removed from V and 9 bases from J, the gap between germline ends came to 18 bases. The CDR3 nucleotides read TGTGCCAGCAGCGATCATCAGGTAGCAGTTGAGCAGTTCTTC. This translates into CASSDHQVAVEQFF.

The chain combines TRBV15 with TRBJ2-5; TRBD2 matches at 9 bases. The V segment lost 0 bases and the J segment 1 base; nucleotides outside the gene matches: 3. Looked up from germline, CDR1 is LNHNV and CDR2 is YYDKDF (reference sequence). This CDR3 spans 16 amino acids. CDR3 amino acids: CATSRDPAGGQETQYF. The CDR3 region has the DNA TGTGCCACCAGCAGAGATCCAGCGGGGGGCCAAGAGACCCAGTACTTC.

V and J are TRBV6-1 and TRBJ2-2, with unresolved D. The germline gives CDR1 MNHNS, CDR2 SASEGT. With 8 bases removed from V and 0 bases from J, the gap between germline ends came to 13 bases. The CDR3 length is 15 residues. The DNA of the CDR3 is TGTGCCAGCTGTAAGCGAAGACCGAACACCGGGGAGCTGTTTTTT. Amino acids: CASCKRRPNTGELFF.

V gene TRBV11-3 combines with J gene TRBJ2-1; a possible D gene is TRBD2 (5 bases). The CDR3 is 14 amino acids. The ends were cut back, 1 base at V and 5 bases at J, with 9 bases in the middle. CDR1 SGHNT and CDR2 YENEEA come from the germline V gene. In DNA form, the CDR3 reads TGTGCCAGCAGCTTAGGAGCGGCGGACAATGAGCAGTTCTTC. Its translation is CASSLGAADNEQFF. The whole variable domain, filled in from reference TRBV11-3 and TRBJ2-1, reads EAGVVQSPRYKIIEKKQPVAFWCNPISGHNTLYWYLQNLGQGPELLIRYENEEAVDDSQLPKDRFSAERLKGVDSTLKIQPAELGDSAVYLCASSLGAADNEQFFGPGTRLTVL.

The J gene is TRBJ1-4, the V gene TRBV30; no definite D call. V gave up 3 bases and J gave up 0 bases, with 14 bases separating them. Germline CDR1 GTSNPN, CDR2 SVGIG (reference sequence). CDR3 length equals 16 residues. The chain's CDR3 is CAWRGRRGTTNEKLFF. For the CDR3, the DNA is TGTGCCTGGAGGGGCCGGCGCGGGACAACTAATGAAAAACTGTTTTTT. The whole variable domain, remainder taken from reference TRBV30 and TRBJ1-4, is SQTIHQWPATLVQPVGSPLSLECTVEGTSNPNLYWYRQAAGRGLQLLFYSVGIGQISSEVPQNLSASRPQDRQFILSSKKLLLSDSGFYLCAWRGRRGTTNEKLFFGSGTQLSVL.

The CDR3 DNA reads TGTGCCAGCATCGACACTGCGAGCTCCTACGAGCAGTACTTC. Translating gives CASIDTASSYEQYF. This rearrangement joins TRBV28 to TRBJ2-7, with D unclear. Germline-derived CDR1 and CDR2 are MDHEN and SYDVKM. Trimming shortened V by 7 bases and J by 0 bases, and 13 bases separated the two germline ends. The CDR3 contains 14 residues. Full variable domain (rest looked up from reference TRBV28 and TRBJ2-7): DVKVTQSSRYLVKRTGEKVFLECVQDMDHENMFWYRQDPGLGLRLIYFSYDVKMKEKGDIPEGYSVSREKKERFSLILESASTNQTSMYLCASIDTASSYEQYFGPGTRLTVT.

This clone came up once. The rearrangement joins TRBV29-1 to TRBJ2-7; possibly TRBD2 for D (6 bases). The CDR3 spans 15 residues. From germline, CDR1 is SQVTM and CDR2 ANQGSEA. The V and J ends lost 1 base and 3 bases respectively, with 16 bases between them. CDR3 sequence: CSVEGSGLLHYEQYF. The CDR3 nucleotides read TGCAGCGTTGAAGGTTCCGGACTACTCCACTACGAGCAGTACTTC.

This clone was observed a handful of times. The chain joins TRBV28 to TRBJ2-7; perhaps TRBD1 as D (6 bases). The germline V gene has CDR1 MDHEN and CDR2 SYDVKM. The CDR3 covers 15 residues. V shed 8 bases and J shed 10 bases, with 27 bases lying between them. The CDR3 sequence: CASRLRGGQGRDQYF. CDR3 sequence (DNA): TGTGCCAGCCGCCTGCGTGGTGGCCAGGGGCGAGATCAGTACTTC.

J is TRBJ2-3 and V is TRBV2; 9 bases map to TRBD1. The CDR3 has 16 amino acids. V shed 7 bases and J 3 bases; nucleotides not matched to a gene: 11. The germline V gene encodes CDR1 SNHLY and CDR2 FYNNEI. CDR3 sequence: CASTPGGTGRTDTQYF. In DNA form, the CDR3 reads TGTGCCAGCACCCCCGGAGGGACAGGGCGGACAGATACGCAGTATTTT.

The V and J genes are TRBV5-5 and TRBJ2-7; TRBD2 might be the D (7 bases). The CDR3 has 17 residues. CDR1 SGHKS and CDR2 YYEKEE come from the germline V gene (reference sequence). Trimming took off 0 bases at V and 7 bases at J, with 23 bases between the two ends. The DNA of the CDR3 is TGTGCCAGCAGCTTGGCGGGGGGCGGTATCAATTTTGGAGAGCAGTACTTC. It codes for CASSLAGGGINFGEQYF.

This clone was recorded a few times. The gene calls are TRBV5-1 and TRBJ1-2; D remains unclear. The germline V gene has CDR1 SGHRS and CDR2 YFSETQ. Trimming took off 0 bases at V and 4 bases at J, with 7 bases between the two ends. This CDR3 has 13 residues. DNA for the CDR3: TGCGCCAGCAGCTTGGACAGAAGCTATGGCTACACCTTC. It is translated as CASSLDRSYGYTF.

This clone appeared once. This sequence joins TRBV5-1 and TRBJ1-1, with 7 bases fitting TRBD1. CDR1 and CDR2 (germline): SGHRS, YFSETQ. The CDR3 is 16 amino acids. V lost 0 bases and J lost 2; bases outside the gene matches: 7. As DNA, the CDR3 is TGCGCCAGCAGCTTGGACGCGAGGACAGGTAACACTGAAGCTTTCTTT. Protein product: CASSLDARTGNTEAFF.

The chain combines TRBV10-3 with TRBJ2-5, with no clear D. The V gene lost 4 bases and the J gene lost 2 bases, with 5 bases spanning the gap. The CDR3 totals 12 residues. From germline, CDR1 is ENHRY and CDR2 SYGVKD. The DNA of the CDR3 is TGTGCCATCAGTGCCCAACAAGAGACCCAGTACTTC. Its translation: CAISAQQETQYF.

The chain employs TRBV5-1 and TRBJ2-1; the match to TRBD1 covers 7 bases. This CDR3 spans 13 amino acids. The V gene end was trimmed by 7 bases and the J gene end by 9 bases; junction bases not matched to a gene: 10. Germline assignment: CDR1 SGHRS and CDR2 YFSETQ. CDR3 loop: CASGAQGPSEQFF. The CDR3 DNA reads TGCGCCAGCGGAGCACAGGGGCCTAGTGAGCAGTTCTTC.

This clone showed up just once. The gene calls are TRBV6-1 and TRBJ1-2, with 7 bases fitting TRBD1. Germline CDR1 is MNHNS and CDR2 is SASEGT. The CDR3 runs to 12 residues. Trimming took 3 bases from V and 8 from J; bases not matched to a gene: 3. The CDR3 spells CASSETGSGYTF. DNA of the CDR3: TGTGCCAGCAGTGAGACAGGGAGCGGCTACACCTTC.

This rearrangement joins TRBV29-1 to TRBJ1-2; D unclear. This CDR3 region has 11 residues. The ends were cut back, 3 bases at V and 7 bases at J, with 9 bases in the middle. Germline CDR1 is SQVTM and CDR2 is ANQGSEA. CDR3 region: CSVESELGYTF. The CDR3 region has the DNA TGCAGCGTTGAGTCCGAGCTTGGCTACACCTTC. The full variable domain, its missing parts supplied by reference TRBV29-1 and TRBJ1-2, is SAVISQKPSRDICQRGTSLTIQCQVDSQVTMMFWYRQQPGQSLTLIATANQGSEATYESGFVIDKFPISRPNLTFSTLTVSNMSPEDSSIYLCSVESELGYTFGSGTRLTVV.